One sample yielded the 21 T cell receptor beta chains listed below, sequenced in a study of cytomegalovirus exposure and HLA in healthy donors. Amplification used 60 Vbeta primers and 13 Jbeta primers. TCRdb keeps only in-frame clones here, not all; method: immunoSEQ multiplex PCR. The table has some 150,000 clones, about 64% seen once. Sequencing was performed on PBMCs. These receptors all stem from a woman aged 30 to 39 in good health and CMV-seropositive.

The rearrangement links TRBV9 to TRBJ2-3, with D perhaps matching TRBD2 (6 bases). CDR3 length: 14 amino acids. Trimming took 1 base from V and 4 from J, leaving 10 bases between them. Germline CDR1 reads SGDLS; CDR2 reads YYNGEE. This CDR3 is CASSVRGSADTQYF. The CDR3 DNA follows: TGTGCCAGCAGCGTACGGGGGAGCGCAGATACGCAGTATTTT.

The V and J genes are TRBV13 and TRBJ1-4, with D perhaps TRBD1 (5 bases). Germline V gene data show CDR1 as PRHDT and CDR2 as FYEKMQ (reference sequence). Deletions cut 0 bases from V and 6 bases from J, with 11 bases between. CDR3 size: 15 residues. The DNA of the CDR3 is TGTGCCAGCAGCTTAGGTTCAGGGTCGGATGAAAAACTGTTTTTT. Translation gives CASSLGSGSDEKLFF.

J is TRBJ1-1 and V is TRBV30; D uncertain. The CDR3 loop spans 11 amino acids. Germline loops: CDR1 GTSNPN, CDR2 SVGIG (reference sequence). Trimming removed 5 bases at V and 7 bases at J, with 11 bases between. CDR3 sequence (DNA): TGTGCCTGGGGAGCGGACGGTGAAGCTTTCTTT. Translated, it gives CAWGADGEAFF.

The V call is TRBV18, the J call TRBJ2-1; 8 bases align to TRBD1. CDR3 length: 14 residues. Unmatched junction bases numbered 2, after V lost 1 base and J lost 6 bases. CDR1 and CDR2 (germline): KGHSH, LQKENI. CDR3 DNA sequence: TGTGCCAGCTCACCACAAGGACAGGGCAATGAGCAGTTCTTC. Translating gives CASSPQGQGNEQFF.

This clone was counted only a few times. This chain connects TRBV6-5 to TRBJ1-5; tentative D call: TRBD1 (5 bases). The length of the CDR3 is 13 residues. CDR1 and CDR2 from the germline V gene are MNHEY and SVGAGI. V lost 5 bases and J lost 4, with 9 bases in between. The CDR3 here is CASSEGANQPQHF. The CDR3 DNA sequence: TGTGCCAGCAGTGAAGGGGCAAATCAGCCCCAGCATTTT.

The chain joins TRBV11-2 to TRBJ1-4; D is ambiguous. Trimming removed 1 base at V and 7 bases at J, with 7 bases between. The CDR3 covers 13 residues. Germline CDR1 and CDR2: SGHAT and FQNNGV. The CDR3 spells CASSLGAREKLFF. As DNA, the CDR3 is TGTGCCAGCAGCTTAGGGGCTCGTGAAAAACTGTTTTTT. The variable domain in full, completed from reference TRBV11-2 and TRBJ1-4, reads EAGVAQSPRYKIIEKRQSVAFWCNPISGHATLYWYQQILGQGPKLLIQFQNNGVVDDSQLPKDRFSAERLKGVDSTLKIQPAKLEDSAVYLCASSLGAREKLFFGSGTQLSVL.

The chain carries TRBV5-1 and TRBJ2-1; D is unresolved. The CDR3 has 14 residues. Per the germline V gene, CDR1 is SGHRS and CDR2 is YFSETQ. Between the trimmed V and J ends, which lost 2 bases and 7 bases, there was a span of 13 bases. CDR3 sequence: CASSLLSSENEQFF. The CDR3 nucleotides read TGCGCCAGCAGCTTACTGAGTTCCGAGAATGAGCAGTTCTTC. Full variable domain (outside the CDR3, taken from reference TRBV5-1 and TRBJ2-1): KAGVTQTPRYLIKTRGQQVTLSCSPISGHRSVSWYQQTPGQGLQFLFEYFSETQRNKGNFPGRFSGRQFSNSRSEMNVSTLELGDSALYLCASSLLSSENEQFFGPGTRLTVL.

V is TRBV28 and J is TRBJ2-2; tentative D call: TRBD1 (7 bases). Trimming pared 7 bases from V and 2 bases from J, leaving 14 bases between. Germline CDR1 and CDR2: MDHEN and SYDVKM. This CDR3 has 15 amino acids. The CDR3 sequence: CASNGGGPNTGELFF. CDR3 nucleotides: TGTGCCAGCAACGGAGGGGGCCCAAACACCGGGGAGCTGTTTTTT.

A few counts support this clone. The chain carries TRBV6-1 and TRBJ2-7, with D unresolved. V lost 10 bases, J lost 0 bases, and 13 bases lay in between. This CDR3 spans 13 amino acids. Germline assignment: CDR1 MNHNS and CDR2 SASEGT. The CDR3 loop is CATRTGASYEQYF. The DNA for the CDR3 is TGTGCCACCCGCACCGGAGCCTCCTACGAGCAGTACTTC.

The V and J genes are TRBV7-2 and TRBJ1-2, with 7 bases matching TRBD1. The length of the CDR3 is 14 residues. Trimming took 5 bases from V and 4 from J; bases not matched to a gene: 7. Germline V gene lookup returns CDR1 SGHTA and CDR2 FQGNSA. The CDR3 spells CASSPSGQTYGYTF. The CDR3 DNA is TGTGCCAGCAGCCCCTCGGGACAGACCTATGGCTACACCTTC.

The chain carries TRBV5-1 and TRBJ1-2; D gene uncertain. This CDR3 comprises 16 residues. CDR1 and CDR2 (germline): SGHRS, YFSETQ. Deletions cut 0 bases from V and 4 bases from J, with 16 bases between. The CDR3 is CASSLGPFAGVYGYTF. The CDR3 DNA reads as TGCGCCAGCAGCTTGGGTCCCTTCGCCGGGGTCTATGGCTACACCTTC.

The V call is TRBV19, the J call TRBJ2-1, with 9 bases lining up with TRBD2. V was clipped by 4 bases and J by 4 bases; unmatched bases: 11. In germline, CDR1 is LNHDA, CDR2 SQIVND (reference sequence). The CDR3 spans 17 residues. In DNA, the CDR3 is TGTGCCAGTAGTACACGTAAGCGGGGGGTGCGTTACAATGAGCAGTTCTTC. Its translation is CASSTRKRGVRYNEQFF.

The chain carries TRBV6-5 and TRBJ1-2; TRBD1 might be the D (5 bases). The germline gives CDR1 MNHEY, CDR2 SVGAGI. This CDR3 region has 13 residues. V gave up 6 bases and J gave up 5 bases, with 13 bases separating them. The CDR3 DNA sequence: TGTGCCAGCAGGCCTGGAACAGGATATGGCTACACCTTC. Encoded protein: CASRPGTGYGYTF.

J is TRBJ1-4 and V is TRBV7-2; possibly TRBD1 for D (5 bases). Trimming left V 6 bases short and J 4 bases short, with 15 bases between. The germline CDR1 and CDR2 sequences are SGHTA and FQGNSA. The CDR3 covers 15 residues. This chain's CDR3 is CASSQQRDSNEKLFF. The CDR3 bases are TGTGCCAGCAGTCAACAACGTGACAGTAATGAAAAACTGTTTTTT.

This clone was counted between two and nine times. The rearrangement uses TRBV9 and TRBJ1-1, with D unresolved. The CDR3 covers 14 residues. V dropped 0 bases and J dropped 1 base, with 7 bases sitting between them. From germline, CDR1 is SGDLS and CDR2 YYNGEE. CDR3 in amino acids: CASSVDHGNTEAFF. CDR3 sequence (DNA): TGTGCCAGCAGCGTAGATCACGGGAACACTGAAGCTTTCTTT.

This clone showed up just a few times. V gene TRBV9 combines with J gene TRBJ2-7; 9 nucleotides align to TRBD2. The junction had 9 bases not matched to a gene; V was cut back by 0 bases and J by 5 bases. The CDR3 runs to 16 residues. Germline loops: CDR1 SGDLS, CDR2 YYNGEE. The chain's CDR3 is CASSVEGSGGPNEQYF. The DNA for the CDR3 is TGTGCCAGCAGCGTAGAGGGTAGCGGGGGCCCGAACGAGCAGTACTTC.

The chain links TRBV5-1 to TRBJ1-6; 8 bases are a match to TRBD1. Germline CDR1 and CDR2: SGHRS and YFSETQ. Trimming cost V 3 bases and J 7 bases; bases outside gene matches: 6. The CDR3 is made up of 15 amino acids. CDR3 bases: TGCGCCAGCAGCTCAGACGGACAGGGAAATTCACCCCTCCACTTT. This translates into CASSSDGQGNSPLHF.

The chain carries TRBV7-2 and TRBJ2-2; TRBD1 is a possible D gene (6 bases). CDR1 is SGHTA and CDR2 is FQGNSA in the germline V gene. The germline V and J ends were trimmed by 5 bases and 4 bases, with 20 bases remaining between them. The CDR3 covers 17 residues. The CDR3 region is CASSNSRAGAATGELFF. The CDR3 region has the DNA TGTGCCAGCAGCAATTCGAGGGCAGGGGCGGCCACCGGGGAGCTGTTTTTT. The variable domain in full, with the rest retrieved from reference TRBV7-2 and TRBJ2-2, is GAGVSQSPSNKVTEKGKDVELRCDPISGHTALYWYRQSLGQGLEFLIYFQGNSAPDKSGLPSDRFSAERTGGSVSTLTIQRTQQEDSAVYLCASSNSRAGAATGELFFGEGSRLTVL.

This clone was observed a single time. The rearrangement uses TRBV5-6 and TRBJ2-7; D perhaps matches TRBD1 (5 bases). Per germline, CDR1 SGHDT and CDR2 YYEEEE. V was cut by 4 bases and J by 3 bases, with 20 bases left in between. The CDR3 is 16 amino acids. The CDR3 spells CASSPTTGYFFYEQYF. The CDR3 nucleotides read TGTGCCAGCAGCCCTACCACAGGTTACTTTTTCTACGAGCAGTACTTC.

The CDR3: CAWSASGAEAFF. The CDR3 nucleotides are TGTGCCTGGAGCGCCTCCGGGGCTGAAGCTTTCTTT. This sequence joins TRBV30 and TRBJ1-1, with D uncertain. The CDR3 is made up of 12 amino acids. V was pared by 3 bases and J by 6 bases, with 11 bases between. Germline assignment: CDR1 GTSNPN and CDR2 SVGIG (reference sequence).

The V and J genes are TRBV6-1 and TRBJ1-5; TRBD1 is a possible D gene (5 bases). This CDR3 spans 15 amino acids. Trimming took off 4 bases at V and 10 bases at J, with 20 bases between the two ends. CDR1 MNHNS and CDR2 SASEGT come from the germline V gene. CDR3 region: CASSVNRPGDGPQHF. The CDR3 bases are TGTGCCAGCAGTGTGAACAGGCCCGGCGATGGACCCCAGCATTTT.